This is a list of T cell receptor beta chains from one sample in a study of OX40 agonist ivuxolimab in advanced cancers. TCRdb keeps only in-frame clones here, not all; method: immunoSEQ multiplex PCR. The table includes 80,000 to 100,000 clones, 92% detected once. Sample: CD4+ or CD8+ T cells sorted from blood, taken in a trial of the OX40 agonist ivuxolimab. These receptors all stem from an adult with an advanced solid tumor such as melanoma, head and neck, liver or kidney cancer. CDR3s include the opening cysteine and the closing phenylalanine or tryptophan. The D gene is left open where the match is weak. The size of a clone is reported for some rows only, either as once, few or many, or as a class for expanded clones.

TRBJ2-5 - 12 TRBV6-5 - TGTGCCAGCCGCAGCGAACAAGAGACCCAGTACTTC CASRSEQETQYF
TRBJ2-7 - 16 TRBV4-2 TRBD2 TGTGCCAGCAGCCAAGTGGCTAGCGGGGCCTCCTACGAGCAGTACTTC CASSQVASGASYEQYF
TRBJ2-7 - 13 TRBV19 - TGTGCCAGTAGTATACGAACAGGGTACGAGCAGTACTTC CASSIRTGYEQYF
TRBJ1-1 once 16 TRBV6-1 - TGTGCCAGCAGTGATGGCTTAAGGATTGTTGGGCCTGAAGCTTTCTTT CASSDGLRIVGPEAFF
TRBJ2-2 - 15 TRBV11-2 TRBD2 TGTGCCAGCAGCTTTCGGGGGGGCCTCACCGGGGAGCTGTTTTTT CASSFRGGLTGELFF
TRBJ2-1 - 13 TRBV10-1 TRBD2 TGCGCCACCTCTAGCGGGGGAAGCAATGAGCAGTTCTTC CATSSGGSNEQFF
TRBJ1-2 once 15 TRBV9 - TGTGCCAGCAGCGTAGGAGTGGGAGGCAACTATGGCTACACCTTC CASSVGVGGNYGYTF
TRBJ1-2 - 12 TRBV7-2 - TGTGCCAGCAGCTCCAAGGGTTGGGGCTACACCTTC CASSSKGWGYTF
TRBJ1-3 - 15 TRBV7-9 - TGTGCCAGCAGCTTAGGAACAGGGTCTGGAAACACCATATATTTT CASSLGTGSGNTIYF
TRBJ1-2 - 13 TRBV6-5 - TGTGCCAGCAGCCTAACTTCGGACTATGGCTACACCTTC CASSLTSDYGYTF
TRBJ2-5 - 12 TRBV29-1 - TGCAGCGGGCGAGGAGGGGAGGAGACCCAGTACTTC CSGRGGEETQYF
TRBJ1-1 medium-sized 15 TRBV7-8 - TGTGCCAGCAGCTTAGAAGTATCTCAGATGACTGAAGCTTTCTTT CASSLEVSQMTEAFF
TRBJ2-1 - 14 TRBV7-7 TRBD2 TGTGCTAGCAGCCCAGGGACTAGTTACAATGAGCAGTTCTTC CASSPGTSYNEQFF
TRBJ2-2 - 16 TRBV9 TRBD1 TGTGCCAGCACGCCTACCGCAGGGGGGAACACCGGGGAGCTGTTTTTT CASTPTAGGNTGELFF
TRBJ1-4 - 14 TRBV18 - TGTGCCAGCTCACCACCGGCAGGGCCGGAAAAACTGTTTTTT CASSPPAGPEKLFF
TRBJ2-3 - 12 TRBV5-1 - TGCGCCAGCAAACAGGGCACAGATACGCAGTATTTT CASKQGTDTQYF
TRBJ1-6 once 14 TRBV29-1 TRBD1 TGCAGCGTCCGGACAGGGCAAAATAATTCACCCCTCCACTTT CSVRTGQNNSPLHF
TRBJ1-2 - 13 TRBV11-2 - TGTGCCAGCAGCACTCGGACTGACTATGGCTACACCTTC CASSTRTDYGYTF
TRBJ1-3 once 13 TRBV5-3 - TGTGCCAGAAGCTTGTCCTCTGGAAACACCATATATTTT CARSLSSGNTIYF
TRBJ1-4 - 13 TRBV6-6 TRBD1 TGTGCCAGCAGTTACGGGACAGCTGAAAAACTGTTTTTT CASSYGTAEKLFF
TRBJ2-7 - 14 TRBV4-1 - TGCGCCAGCAGCCAAGAAGGCCTACCCTACGAGCAGTACTTC CASSQEGLPYEQYF
TRBJ2-3 once 13 TRBV5-8 - TGTGCCAGCAGCTTGCCCCACACAGATACGCAGTATTTT CASSLPHTDTQYF
TRBJ2-5 few 16 TRBV19 - TGTGCCAGTAGTGGTCGAGCGGGCCCACGGGGCGAGACCCAGTACTTC CASSGRAGPRGETQYF
TRBJ1-2 - 14 TRBV30 - TGTGCCTGGAGCACAGGGACGGGGGTGTTTGGCTACACCTTC CAWSTGTGVFGYTF
TRBJ1-6 - 14 TRBV13 TRBD1 TGTGCCAGCAGCCAAGGACAGGGGGCCTCACCCCTCCACTTT CASSQGQGASPLHF
TRBJ1-1 - 12 TRBV27 TRBD1 TGTGCCAGCAGGACAGGGGACACTGAAGCTTTCTTT CASRTGDTEAFF
TRBJ2-6 - 19 TRBV5-1 TRBD1 TGCGCCAGCAGCCCTAAGACAGGGGCCCCGCTCTCTGGGGCCAACGTCCTGACTTTC CASSPKTGAPLSGANVLTF
TRBJ2-1 once 13 TRBV11-3 TRBD1 TGTGCCAGCAGTTACAGGGGTGCAAATGAGCAGTTCTTC CASSYRGANEQFF
TRBJ1-4 once 15 TRBV28 - TGTGCCAGCAGCCGACCAGGGATCGAAGTTGAAAAACTGTTTTTT CASSRPGIEVEKLFF
TRBJ1-3 - 15 TRBV10-3 - TGTGCCACGCGAAACCAGGGTAGGCCTGGAAACACCATATATTTT CATRNQGRPGNTIYF
TRBJ2-3 - 11 TRBV20-1 - TGCAGTGCAGACCACACAGATACGCAGTATTTT CSADHTDTQYF
TRBJ2-7 - 11 TRBV10-1 - TGCGCCAGCAGTCATGGAAGCGAGCAGTACTTC CASSHGSEQYF
TRBJ2-7 - 13 TRBV5-1 - TGCGCCAGCAGCCTCGACATTGCCTACGAGCAGTACTTC CASSLDIAYEQYF
TRBJ1-2 once 14 TRBV10-3 - TGTGCCATCAGTGACCCTCCAGGAGTCTATGGCTACACCTTC CAISDPPGVYGYTF
TRBJ1-4 once 14 TRBV9 - TGTGCCAGCAGCCGGGACCTCATTAATGAAAAACTGTTTTTT CASSRDLINEKLFF
TRBJ1-1 - 13 TRBV29-1 - TGCAGCGTTGAGCGGGATATGAACACTGAAGCTTTCTTT CSVERDMNTEAFF
TRBJ2-1 once 14 TRBV7-3 - TGTGCCAGCAGCCCCGGGACGGGTTGGGATGAGCAGTTCTTC CASSPGTGWDEQFF
TRBJ2-7 - 14 TRBV30 - TGTGCCTGGAGTGTTGGCGGGGCCTTGTACGAGCAGTACTTC CAWSVGGALYEQYF
TRBJ1-2 once 13 TRBV7-9 - TGTGCCAGCAGCTTAGATCCGGGCTATGGCTACACCTTC CASSLDPGYGYTF
TRBJ2-7 - 16 TRBV7-8 TRBD2 TGTGCCAGCAGCGAACCTGGGACTAGCGGGAGTTTTGGGCAGTACTTC CASSEPGTSGSFGQYF
TRBJ2-5 - 13 TRBV6-6 - TGTGCCAGCAGTTACTTGGGGGGAGAGACCCAGTACTTC CASSYLGGETQYF
TRBJ2-1 - 15 TRBV7-3 TRBD2 TGTGCCAGCAGCTTGAGCGGGAGCTCCTACAATGAGCAGTTCTTC CASSLSGSSYNEQFF
TRBJ1-6 once 13 TRBV19 - TGTGCCAGCAGCGTGGAGTATAATTCACCCCTCCACTTT CASSVEYNSPLHF
TRBJ2-5 - 16 TRBV19 - TGTGCCAGCCGCTCGGGTCTAGGGGCATACCAAGAGACCCAGTACTTC CASRSGLGAYQETQYF
TRBJ1-1 - 15 TRBV9 - TGTGCCAGCAGCCCCTTAAGGACAGTTAACACTGAAGCTTTCTTT CASSPLRTVNTEAFF
TRBJ2-5 - 14 TRBV6-1 - TGTGCCAGCAACGAGCCGAGGGGGTCGGAGACCCAGTACTTC CASNEPRGSETQYF
TRBJ2-3 - 15 TRBV6-1 TRBD2 TGTGCCAGTCCGGGACTAGCGGGAGAGCCAGATACGCAGTATTTT CASPGLAGEPDTQYF
TRBJ2-5 - 13 TRBV10-1 - TGCGCCAGCAGTGAAGTGGGAGGAGAGACCCAGTACTTC CASSEVGGETQYF
TRBJ2-5 - 11 TRBV6-1 - TGTGCCAGCACCGGAGAGGAGACCCAGTACTTC CASTGEETQYF